This T cell receptor (beta chain) was sequenced during a study of identifying expanded T cells in peripheral blood (dated by TCRdb to between 2019 and 2020). With respect to the entire study: Four technical replicates, made by sequencing separate aliquots from the same pool of genomic DNA, were compared pairwise.

No immune events, such as infections, were documented for the healthy donors during the collection period. To calibrate time-dependent variance in a beta-binomial model of T-cell clone differential abundance, blood repertoires from healthy donors were used as a training cohort. The training cohort comprised approximately ten healthy donors, 3 female and 7 male. An age range of about 29 to 65 years, with an average of about 45 years, was recorded for the donors. Whole blood was collected from each healthy donor at three time points spaced approximately 13 days apart and obtained from a commercial supplier. For immunosequencing, genomic DNA was extracted from unsorted whole blood. Taken from cysteine to phenylalanine, the CDR3 has 17 residues. Only CDR3 DNA is held: 51 bases, read in frame from base 1. Via the germline V gene, CDR1 is MDHEN and CDR2 SYDVKM. From V the trimming removes 3 bases and from J it removes 3 bases, while the gene matches leave 10 bases of the junction unaccounted for.

TCRbeta CDR3 regions were profiled with the immunoSEQ Assay using bias-controlled multiplex PCR amplification of genomic DNA. In the original analysis: To quantify the absolute abundance of each unique TCRbeta CDR3 region, the sequences were collapsed and filtered. Differential abundance was tested with two models: a binomial (Fisher-equivalent) model and a beta-binomial model that adds time-dependent variance fitted from healthy donors. Clones with fewer than 5 combined templates were excluded, and clones with Benjamini-Hochberg FDR below 0.01 were called differentially abundant. Beta-binomial variance was modeled as a function of total template count across the two samples using the form v = (b*log(k)+a)^2. TCRdb stores this immuneACCESS table with in-frame sequences only. Part of the clones is absent; in the studies checked, under half of the shortfall reflects unresolved V genes, and no reason is known for the rest. Clone size and the V and J calls come from that table; the DNA yielded D and trimming. This sample lists approximately 140,000 clones; around 88% were detected once. The ten largest clones add up to 7% to 10% of the sample.

General findings and caveats noted by the study authors: Both the number of clones called differentially abundant and the false-positive rate were significantly reduced by the beta-binomial model across all healthy-donor time intervals. Approximately 1.1 differentially abundant clones were flagged by the binomial model between technical replicates, whereas about 15 and 18 were flagged over two weeks and four weeks, respectively. The authors expected that over much longer intervals, such as months to years, biological variance in healthy repertoires might increase even further. In all healthy donors, the variance in clone template counts between samples taken around 14 days apart rose significantly as total template count increased.

Worth noting for this clone: The target of this receptor is not known. There are no base qualities to consult, and no much larger clone falls within one base.

The chain is assembled from TRBV28 and TRBJ1-4; TRBD1 lines up with 7 middle nucleotides. The clonotype comes from a person between 18 and 75 years old in good health. The sequenced sample consisted of blood. The CDR3 is CASSFSGQPGPNEKLFF. The DNA reads TGTGCCAGCAGTTTTTCGGGACAGCCGGGGCCTAATGAAAAACTGTTTTTT.